These 16 T cell receptor beta chains came from one sample sequenced in a study of T cell responses to AZD1222 COVID-19 vaccine. Profiling relied on immunoSEQ multiplex PCR, and the TCRdb table lists in-frame clones only, not all of them. The table includes about 130,000 clones, 90% to 95% detected once. The starting material was peripheral blood, obtained on day 0 of AZD1222 vaccination. Receptors were obtained from an adult in good health.

This sequence joins TRBV6-5 and TRBJ2-7; the D gene is possibly TRBD1 (6 bases). CDR1 and CDR2 (germline): MNHEY, SVGAGI. Trimming removed 0 bases at V and 4 bases at J, with 10 bases between. The CDR3 has 14 amino acids. CDR3 region: CASSYSQGRYEQYF. The CDR3 coding sequence is TGTGCCAGCAGTTACTCACAGGGTCGGTACGAGCAGTACTTC.

V gene TRBV10-3 combines with J gene TRBJ1-2, with a weak D call TRBD1 (6 bases). The CDR3 contains 14 residues. Germline V lookup: CDR1 ENHRY, CDR2 SYGVKD. The V and J ends lost 3 bases and 1 base respectively, with 9 bases between them. This chain's CDR3 is CAISEQGYNYGYTF. The DNA of the CDR3 is TGTGCCATCAGTGAACAGGGCTATAACTATGGCTACACCTTC.

The CDR3 DNA reads as TGTGCCAGCTCGTCTGACGGTTACCGGGAGACCCAGTACTTC. It translates to CASSSDGYRETQYF. The chain joins TRBV18 to TRBJ2-5; D is unresolved. Trimming removed 6 bases from V and 5 bases from J, with 16 bases in between. The length of the CDR3 is 14 residues. The germline CDR1 and CDR2 sequences are KGHSH and LQKENI.

CDR3 protein: CASSPNIDPYRGYTF. The CDR3 nucleotides are TGTGCCAGCAGCCCTAACATAGATCCCTATCGAGGCTACACCTTC. This sequence joins TRBV3-1 (or the pseudogene TRBV3-2) and TRBJ1-2; D is unresolved. CDR1 is LGHDT, CDR2 YNNKEL, per germline (reference sequence). V was trimmed by 4 bases and J by 8 bases, leaving 20 bases between them. This CDR3 spans 15 amino acids.

This clone has just one count. The V and J genes are TRBV19 and TRBJ1-6; D may be TRBD1 (6 bases). CDR1 is LNHDA, CDR2 SQIVND, per germline (reference sequence). With 5 bases removed from V and 0 bases from J, the gap between germline ends came to 14 bases. The CDR3 has 17 amino acids. CDR3 nucleotide sequence: TGTGCCAGTAGTTATGACAGGAGGGCCTCCTATAATTCACCCCTCCACTTT. Amino acids: CASSYDRRASYNSPLHF.

The chain joins TRBV6-5 to TRBJ2-2; no clear D. Between the trimmed V and J ends, which lost 5 bases and 3 bases, there was a span of 7 bases. The length of the CDR3 is 13 residues. Germline V CDR1 and CDR2: MNHEY, SVGAGI. CDR3 coding DNA: TGTGCCAGCAGTAACCGGGACACCGGGGAGCTGTTTTTT. Protein sequence: CASSNRDTGELFF.

CDR3 sequence: CASLFSGGYGYTF. DNA for the CDR3: TGTGCCAGCCTTTTCTCAGGGGGCTATGGCTACACCTTC. The rearrangement uses TRBV6-5 and TRBJ1-2; 7 bases map to TRBD1. V trimming: 8 bases; J trimming: 4 bases; junction bases outside the gene matches: 7. The CDR3 runs to 13 residues. The germline V gene has CDR1 MNHEY and CDR2 SVGAGI.

The V call is TRBV19, the J call TRBJ2-3; D gene ambiguous. V lost 3 bases and J lost 6, with 7 bases in between. This CDR3 has 12 amino acids. Germline V gene lookup returns CDR1 LNHDA and CDR2 SQIVND (reference sequence). DNA of the CDR3: TGTGCCAGTAGTATTGTTGGTGATACGCAGTATTTT. Its protein product is CASSIVGDTQYF.

This clone has a single count. CDR3 residues: CASSLFPPKLTNEKLFF. The CDR3 nucleotides read TGTGCCAGCAGCTTGTTTCCCCCGAAATTGACTAATGAAAAACTGTTTTTT. The genes are TRBV7-9 and TRBJ1-4; D gene ambiguous. The V gene lost 3 bases and the J gene lost 2 bases, with 16 bases spanning the gap. This CDR3 has 17 amino acids. CDR1 and CDR2 from the germline V gene are SEHNR and FQNEAQ (reference sequence).

The CDR3 coding sequence is TGTGCCAGCAGCCAGTCCTACGGGGGGCCTAGCTCCTACAATGAGCAGTTCTTC. It is translated as CASSQSYGGPSSYNEQFF. The V call is TRBV14, the J call TRBJ2-1; tentative D call: TRBD2 (7 bases). Germline lookup yields CDR1 SGHDN and CDR2 FVKESK. The ends were cut back, 3 bases at V and 0 bases at J, with 18 bases in the middle. The CDR3 runs 18 residues.

V and J are TRBV7-2 and TRBJ1-2, with a weak D call TRBD1 (6 bases). CDR3 size: 13 residues. Trimming took 1 base from V and 7 from J, leaving 10 bases between them. Germline-derived CDR1 and CDR2 are SGHTA and FQGNSA. The CDR3 reads CASSLEQGFGYTF. DNA for the CDR3: TGTGCCAGCAGCTTAGAACAGGGTTTTGGCTACACCTTC.

The CDR3 sequence is CASSLEGQVHNEQFF. CDR3 DNA sequence: TGCGCCAGCAGCTTGGAGGGACAGGTCCACAATGAGCAGTTCTTC. The chain joins TRBV5-1 to TRBJ2-1; 8 bases are shared with TRBD1. This CDR3 has 15 amino acids. Germline V lookup: CDR1 SGHRS, CDR2 YFSETQ. Unmatched junction bases numbered 4, after V lost 0 bases and J lost 5 bases.

The rearrangement joins TRBV5-1 to TRBJ2-1; 10 bases align to TRBD2. Germline V gene sequence: CDR1 SGHRS, CDR2 YFSETQ. V lost 3 bases, J lost 0 bases, and 3 bases stayed unmatched. This CDR3 region has 16 residues. The CDR3 loop is CASSSSGGRSYNEQFF. DNA of the CDR3: TGCGCCAGCAGCTCTAGCGGGGGCCGCTCCTACAATGAGCAGTTCTTC.

The rearrangement uses TRBV11-1 and TRBJ2-7; D may be TRBD1 or TRBD2 (6 bases each). V was clipped by 5 bases and J by 7 bases, with 21 bases between them. CDR1 and CDR2 (germline): SGHAT, FQDESV (reference sequence). The CDR3 consists of 15 residues. CDR3 bases: TGTGCCAGCAGCCGGGGGCAGGGCACCGTGAGGGAGCAGTACTTC. Translation gives CASSRGQGTVREQYF.

The gene calls are TRBV6-5 and TRBJ2-5; 9 nucleotides match TRBD2. V lost 5 bases and J lost 4; bases outside the gene matches: 5. Per the germline V gene, CDR1 is MNHEY and CDR2 is SVGAGI. The CDR3 is 14 amino acids. This chain's CDR3 is CASSTGLAGETQYF. The CDR3 bases are TGTGCCAGCAGTACGGGACTAGCAGGAGAGACCCAGTACTTC.

The chain carries TRBV21-1 and TRBJ1-4. TRBV21-1 has pseudogene status. The CDR3 consists of 17 residues. CDR3 sequence reads: CASSKTLVSPTNEKLFF. CDR3 DNA: TGTGCCAGCAGCAAAACCCTTGTAAGTCCAACTAATGAAAAACTGTTTTTT.